Listed here are 25 T cell receptor beta chains from one sample, sequenced in a study of early T cells in non-severe SARS-CoV-2 infection. TCRdb independently ran MiXCR on the 5' RACE reads; one entry per CDR3 protein. This table has tens of thousands of distinct CDR3 sequences, less than 15% appearing once. Sequenced: whole blood. All receptors derive from an adult who was a healthcare worker with PCR-confirmed SARS-CoV-2 infection or an uninfected control (not recorded which).

This sequence joins TRBV20-1 and TRBJ2-5; 10 bases map to TRBD2. The CDR3 contains 13 residues. The germline V gene encodes CDR1 DFQATT and CDR2 SNEGSKA (reference sequence). The CDR3 sequence: CSSSGSNQETQYF. CDR3 bases: TGCAGCTCTAGCGGGAGTAATCAAGAGACCCAGTACTTC.

The chain carries TRBV18 and TRBJ2-4, with D uncertain. The CDR3 extends over 18 amino acids. V shed 3 bases and J shed 2 bases, with 20 bases lying between them. The germline gives CDR1 KGHSH, CDR2 LQKENI. The CDR3, as DNA: TGTGCCAGCTCACCGCCCTCCCCTCCGGGTTGGTCCAAAAACATTCAGTACTTC. Its translation: CASSPPSPPGWSKNIQYF. The full variable domain, with the rest looked up from reference TRBV18 and TRBJ2-4, is NAGVMQNPRHLVRRRGQEARLRCSPMKGHSHVYWYRQLPEEGLKFMVYLQKENIIDESGMPKERFSAEFPKEGPSILRIQQVVRGDSAAYFCASSPPSPPGWSKNIQYFGAGTRLSVL.

This clonotype was recorded many times. V and J are TRBV27 and TRBJ1-6; D is undetermined. Germline CDR1 MNHEY, CDR2 SMNVEV (reference sequence). The CDR3 contains 15 residues. The V end lost 7 bases, the J end lost 2 bases, and 12 bases lay between the germline ends. CDR3 sequence: CASTHLPAYNSPLHF. In DNA, the CDR3 is TGTGCCAGCACCCACCTGCCGGCCTATAATTCACCCCTCCACTTT.

This clonotype was seen at least ten times. The chain combines TRBV6-1 with TRBJ1-2; TRBD1 matches 7 bases. CDR3 size: 15 residues. V lost 6 bases, J lost 5 bases, and 12 bases stayed unmatched. Germline values: CDR1 MNHNS, CDR2 SASEGT. CDR3 amino acids: CASRGADRSGYGYTF. DNA for the CDR3: TGTGCCAGCAGAGGGGCGGACAGGTCGGGGTATGGCTACACCTTC.

This clonotype appeared many times. The chain joins TRBV12-3 or TRBV12-4 to TRBJ2-1; D gene unclear. The ends were cut back, 3 bases at V and 7 bases at J, with 10 bases in the middle. This CDR3 region has 13 residues. CDR3 in amino acids: CASSLRLKNEQFF. The CDR3 bases are TGTGCCAGCAGTTTGAGACTTAAGAATGAGCAGTTCTTC.

This clonotype was counted a few times. At one boundary the junction diverges from the germline segment, which might be a read error. The rearrangement links TRBV12-3 or TRBV12-4 to TRBJ1-6; 7 bases fit TRBD1. This CDR3 is 16 amino acids long. The CDR3 coding sequence is TGTGCCAGCAGTCGCAAAGGACAGGCCTCGGCGGCACCCCTCCATTTT. Translated, it gives CASSRKGQASAAPLHF.

This clonotype was detected a few times. This chain links TRBV7-9 with TRBJ2-4; D ambiguous. V was pared by 1 base and J by 0 bases, with 4 bases between. Germline V lookup: CDR1 SEHNR, CDR2 FQNEAQ (reference sequence). The CDR3 loop spans 14 amino acids. This CDR3 is CASSLGTAKNIQYF. DNA of the CDR3: TGTGCCAGCAGCTTAGGGACAGCCAAAAACATTCAGTACTTC.

This clonotype has a handful of counts. The CDR3 is CASSLSGTDTQYF. The CDR3 region has the DNA TGTGCCAGCAGTTTATCTGGCACAGATACGCAGTATTTT. The J gene is TRBJ2-3, the V gene TRBV27; D gene unclear. The ends were cut back, 0 bases at V and 1 base at J, with 2 bases in the middle. CDR1 MNHEY and CDR2 SMNVEV come from the germline V gene (reference sequence). This CDR3 has 13 amino acids.

V is TRBV10-3 and J is TRBJ2-7; 7 positions match TRBD1. CDR3 length: 14 residues. Germline loops: CDR1 ENHRY, CDR2 SYGVKD. Trimming at V came to 5 bases and at J to 0 bases, leaving 4 bases not matched to a gene. The CDR3 loop is CAISPWDSSYEQYF. The CDR3 DNA sequence: TGTGCCATCAGTCCTTGGGACAGCTCCTACGAGCAGTACTTC.

A few counts support this clonotype. This sequence joins TRBV5-1 and TRBJ1-1; unclear D gene. The CDR3 is 13 residues long. The germline CDR1 and CDR2 sequences are SGHRS and YFSETQ. V was clipped by 0 bases and J by 3 bases, with 6 bases between them. CDR3 nucleotide sequence: TGCGCCAGCAGCTTGGCCGAAGACACTGAAGCTTTCTTT. Encoded protein: CASSLAEDTEAFF.

This clonotype occurred a few times. The DNA of the CDR3 is TGTGCCAGCAGTGAAGCAAGAGAGACCCAGTACTTC. Translating it yields CASSEARETQYF. The genes are TRBV2 and TRBJ2-5, with unresolved D. The CDR3 runs to 12 residues. V dropped 0 bases and J dropped 4 bases, with 3 bases sitting between them. Germline values: CDR1 SNHLY, CDR2 FYNNEI.

This clonotype occurred a few times. The rearrangement uses TRBV7-2 and TRBJ2-7, with no clear D. The ends were cut back, 2 bases at V and 1 base at J, with 21 bases in the middle. This CDR3 has 18 residues. The germline gives CDR1 SGHTA, CDR2 FQGNSA. Here the CDR3 reads CASSLFAFSQLSSYEQYF. In nucleotides, the CDR3 is TGTGCCAGCAGCTTATTCGCCTTTTCACAGCTTTCATCCTACGAGCAGTACTTC.

The chain couples TRBV28 to TRBJ1-6, with 10 bases matching TRBD1. Germline-derived CDR1 and CDR2 are MDHEN and SYDVKM. V lost 6 bases to trimming and J lost 5 bases; unmatched junction nucleotides: 4. CDR3 length equals 15 residues. CDR3 residues: CASRRDRGNNSPLHF. The DNA for the CDR3 is TGTGCCAGCAGGCGGGACAGGGGTAATAATTCACCCCTCCACTTT.

This clonotype showed up many times. The V call is TRBV12-3 or TRBV12-4, the J call TRBJ2-1; D remains unclear. V dropped 5 bases and J dropped 12 bases, with 17 bases sitting between them. CDR3 length: 13 residues. The CDR3 sequence: CASSPPRPVGQFF. For the CDR3, the DNA is TGTGCCAGCAGTCCCCCGCGGCCCGTTGGGCAGTTCTTC.

This clonotype was recorded at least ten times. The chain joins TRBV6-2 or TRBV6-3 to TRBJ1-5; a possible D gene is TRBD1 (5 bases). V lost 7 bases and J 4 bases, leaving 14 bases between the germline ends. The CDR3 totals 14 residues. Germline values: CDR1 MNHEY, CDR2 SVGEGT. The CDR3: CASNRDALNQPQHF. The DNA of the CDR3 is TGTGCCAGCAACCGGGACGCCTTAAATCAGCCCCAGCATTTT.

This rearrangement joins TRBV29-1 to TRBJ1-1, with 9 bases lining up with TRBD1. The CDR3 length is 14 residues. The trim removed 6 bases at V and 4 bases at J, leaving 9 bases unmatched. CDR1 SQVTM and CDR2 ANQGSEA come from the germline V gene. The CDR3 protein is CSVSHRGQGTEAFF. CDR3 in DNA: TGCAGCGTGTCCCACAGGGGGCAGGGCACTGAAGCTTTCTTT. Using reference TRBV29-1 and TRBJ1-1 for the parts outside the CDR3, the full variable domain is SAVISQKPSRDICQRGTSLTIQCQVDSQVTMMFWYRQQPGQSLTLIATANQGSEATYESGFVIDKFPISRPNLTFSTLTVSNMSPEDSSIYLCSVSHRGQGTEAFFGQGTRLTVV.

The chain recombines TRBV20-1 with TRBJ2-7; D may correspond to TRBD1 or TRBD2 (7 bases each). Germline CDR1 reads DFQATT; CDR2 reads SNEGSKA (reference sequence). Trimming stripped 6 bases from V and 4 bases from J, with 13 bases between. The CDR3 loop spans 12 amino acids. The CDR3 region is CSANQGGYEQYF. CDR3 nucleotides: TGCAGTGCCAATCAGGGGGGGTACGAGCAGTACTTC.

V usage is TRBV5-1 and J usage is TRBJ2-2; possible D gene TRBD1, 6 bases. V shed 3 bases and J shed 6 bases, with 12 bases lying between them. The CDR3 runs 14 residues. Germline V gene lookup returns CDR1 SGHRS and CDR2 YFSETQ. CDR3 in amino acids: CASSYTQGSGELFF. CDR3 DNA: TGCGCCAGCAGCTATACACAGGGTTCCGGGGAGCTGTTTTTT. The full variable domain, completed using reference TRBV5-1 and TRBJ2-2, is KAGVTQTPRYLIKTRGQQVTLSCSPISGHRSVSWYQQTPGQGLQFLFEYFSETQRNKGNFPGRFSGRQFSNSRSEMNVSTLELGDSALYLCASSYTQGSGELFFGEGSRLTVL.

This clonotype was seen a few times. The genes are TRBV3-1 and TRBJ2-5; D is undetermined. V was trimmed by 0 bases and J by 6 bases, leaving 5 bases between them. This CDR3 is built from 12 residues. Germline V gives CDR1 LGHDT, CDR2 YNNKEL (reference sequence). DNA for the CDR3: TGTGCCAGCAGCCAAGATGAACAGACCCAGTACTTC. Protein product: CASSQDEQTQYF.

This clonotype was seen ten or more times. The chain is built from TRBV7-8 and TRBJ2-7, with a possible D match to TRBD2 (6 bases). The CDR3 contains 17 residues. Germline CDR1 and CDR2: SGHVS and FQNEAQ. The V and J ends lost 3 bases and 4 bases respectively, with 22 bases between them. The CDR3 DNA is TGTGCCAGCAGCTTTCCACCATGGGAGGCCGTAGGGTACGAGCAGTACTTC. It specifies CASSFPPWEAVGYEQYF.

This sequence joins TRBV19 and TRBJ1-5, with unresolved D. Trimming removed 4 bases from V and 5 bases from J, with 15 bases in between. Per the germline V gene, CDR1 is LNHDA and CDR2 is SQIVND (reference sequence). This CDR3 is built from 15 residues. As DNA, the CDR3 is TGTGCCAGTAGTACCCGGGCCACCGGGGATCAGCCCCAGCATTTT. Protein product: CASSTRATGDQPQHF.

A few counts support this clonotype. V gene TRBV7-3 combines with J gene TRBJ2-5; weak D call: TRBD2 (6 bases). V dropped 2 bases and J dropped 2 bases, with 12 bases sitting between them. There are 15 residues in the CDR3. CDR1 and CDR2 from the germline V gene are SGHTA and FQGTGA. CDR3 coding DNA: TGTGCCAGCAGCTTAGGATCAGGGAGGCAAGAGACCCAGTACTTC. Protein product: CASSLGSGRQETQYF. The full variable domain, in which reference TRBV7-3 and TRBJ2-5 provide the parts outside the CDR3, is GAGVSQTPSNKVTEKGKYVELRCDPISGHTALYWYRQSLGQGPEFLIYFQGTGAADDSGLPNDRFFAVRPEGSVSTLKIQRTERGDSAVYLCASSLGSGRQETQYFGPGTRLLVL.

This clonotype has only a few counts. The CDR3 protein is CASSLGQPMSSGANVLTF. For the CDR3, the DNA is TGCGCCAGCAGCTTGGGACAGCCGATGAGCTCTGGGGCCAACGTCCTGACTTTC. The chain couples TRBV5-1 to TRBJ2-6; TRBD1 might be the D (5 bases). V lost 0 bases and J 0 bases, leaving 13 bases between the germline ends. Germline assignment: CDR1 SGHRS and CDR2 YFSETQ. The CDR3 loop spans 18 amino acids.

The chain recombines TRBV6-2 or TRBV6-3 with TRBJ2-1; D remains ambiguous. This CDR3 has 11 amino acids. From germline, CDR1 is MNHEY and CDR2 SVGEGT. Trimming took off 4 bases at V and 8 bases at J, with 6 bases between the two ends. CDR3 nucleotides: TGTGCCAGCAGTTTTAATGATGAGCAGTTCTTC. It codes for CASSFNDEQFF.

This sequence joins TRBV10-1 and TRBJ1-4, with 11 bases identical to TRBD1. J was trimmed by 8 bases and V by 3 bases; bases with no gene match: 5. The CDR3 covers 15 residues. Germline CDR1 WNHNN, CDR2 SYGVQD (reference sequence). The CDR3 region is CASSERTGGQEKLFF. The CDR3 DNA reads TGCGCCAGCAGTGAAAGGACAGGGGGCCAAGAAAAACTGTTTTTT.